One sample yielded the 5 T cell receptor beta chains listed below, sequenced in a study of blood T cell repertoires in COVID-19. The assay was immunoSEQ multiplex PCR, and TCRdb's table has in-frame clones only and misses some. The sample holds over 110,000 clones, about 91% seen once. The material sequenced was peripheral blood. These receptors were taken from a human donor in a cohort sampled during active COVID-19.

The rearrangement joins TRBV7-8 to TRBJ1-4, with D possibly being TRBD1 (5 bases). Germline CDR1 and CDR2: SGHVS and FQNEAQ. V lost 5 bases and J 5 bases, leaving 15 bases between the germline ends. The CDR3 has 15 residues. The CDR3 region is CASSQLAGINEKLFF. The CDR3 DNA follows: TGTGCCAGCAGCCAACTCGCAGGGATAAATGAAAAACTGTTTTTT.

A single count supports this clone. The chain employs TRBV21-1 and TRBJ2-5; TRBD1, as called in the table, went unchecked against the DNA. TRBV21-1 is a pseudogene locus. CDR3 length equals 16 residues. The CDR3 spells CASSKWGTGGEETQYF. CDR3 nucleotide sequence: TGTGCCAGCAGCAAATGGGGGACAGGGGGTGAAGAGACCCAGTACTTC.

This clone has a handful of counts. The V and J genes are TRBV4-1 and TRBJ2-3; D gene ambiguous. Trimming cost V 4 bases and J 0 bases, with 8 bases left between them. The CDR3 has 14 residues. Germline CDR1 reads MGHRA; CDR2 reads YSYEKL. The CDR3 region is CASSPLLSTDTQYF. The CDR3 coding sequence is TGCGCCAGCAGCCCCCTACTAAGCACAGATACGCAGTATTTT.

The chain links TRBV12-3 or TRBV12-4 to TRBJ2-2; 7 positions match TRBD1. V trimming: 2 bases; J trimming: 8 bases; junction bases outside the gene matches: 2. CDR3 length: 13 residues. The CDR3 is CASSLPGGGELFF. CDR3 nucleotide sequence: TGTGCCAGCAGTTTACCAGGGGGAGGGGAGCTGTTTTTT.

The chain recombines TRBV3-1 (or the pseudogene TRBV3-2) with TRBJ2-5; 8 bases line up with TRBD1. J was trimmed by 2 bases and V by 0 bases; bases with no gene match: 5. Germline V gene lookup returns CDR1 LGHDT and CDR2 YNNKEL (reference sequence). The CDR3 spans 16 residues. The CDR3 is CASSQETTGAQETQYF. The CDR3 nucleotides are TGTGCCAGCAGCCAAGAAACGACAGGGGCACAAGAGACCCAGTACTTC.